The rows below give T cell receptor beta chains drawn from one sample of a study of human T cells and chemical hapten exposure. From the RACE reads, TCRdb called clonotypes with MiXCR, one entry per CDR3 protein. The data contain about 50,000 distinct CDR3 sequences, about 10% of them singletons. Here the sequenced sample was whole blood, taken in connection with sensitization to the hapten diphenylcyclopropenone (DPC). All receptors come from a woman in her forties or fifties with alopecia areata. Some clones in this sample may be carry-over from other donors' samples. The CDR3 runs from the conserved cysteine through the conserved F or W.

V gene	J gene	CDR3 protein
TRBV7-6	TRBJ1-2	CASSLGSHSWGYTF
TRBV7-9	TRBJ2-5	CASSSSSTETQYF
TRBV5-1	TRBJ2-7	CASSLGRQGSVDEQYF
TRBV28	TRBJ1-5	CATVGLLNQPQHF
TRBV5-8	TRBJ1-5	CASSPMIQPQHF
TRBV28	TRBJ1-1	CASLDRSRGAFF
TRBV7-9	TRBJ2-2	CASSSTGLAGELFF
TRBV18	TRBJ1-2	CASSLTGTGGTNYGYTF
TRBV28	TRBJ1-1	CASSLGGTANTEAFF
TRBV11-2	TRBJ1-2	CASSPLDGDSRGYTF
TRBV7-2	TRBJ1-1	CASSSPLIGTEAFF
TRBV10-2	TRBJ1-5	CASSEGRTHQPQHF
TRBV18	TRBJ1-1	CASSPPTGGYTEAFF
TRBV5-4	TRBJ2-7	CASSLDRTVSYEQYF
TRBV11-1	TRBJ2-7	CASSLSSSTPYEQYF
TRBV27	TRBJ1-1	CASSSRQVVTEAFF
TRBV11-1	TRBJ2-1	CASSPRTGGETEQFF
TRBV7-9	TRBJ2-7	CASRPGTDSYEQYF
TRBV7-2	TRBJ2-3	CASSLASEIKRNTQYF
TRBV6-5	TRBJ1-6	CASTHQGNSPLHF
TRBV7-8	TRBJ1-1	CASSLGFGERAFF
TRBV5-1	TRBJ1-1	CASSLVAGKNTEAFF
TRBV20-1	TRBJ2-1	CSAGKRGEQFF
TRBV29-1	TRBJ2-5	CSVTRGFSTETQYF
TRBV7-9	TRBJ1-2	CASSFNYGYTF
TRBV28	TRBJ1-5	CASSVQGALSNQPQHF
TRBV28	TRBJ1-2	CASRPKGLVDRGYTF
TRBV11-1	TRBJ2-3	CASSRGLDTQYF
TRBV7-8	TRBJ2-2	CASSLSWGATGELFF